Below, 16 T cell receptor beta chains from the same sample are listed, as sequenced in a study of blood T cell repertoires in COVID-19. Only in-frame clones appear in the TCRdb table, and some are missing; sequencing was by immunoSEQ multiplex PCR. There are 50,000 to 70,000 clones in the sample; 80% to 95% occur only once, and approximately 2.3% lies in the top ten. The sequenced sample consisted of peripheral blood. The receptors here all came from a man in his sixties with acute or convalescent COVID-19.

This chain uses TRBV7-3 with TRBJ2-1; TRBD2 matches at 14 bases. V lost 5 bases, J lost 9 bases, and 6 bases stayed unmatched. Germline V gene lookup returns CDR1 SGHTA and CDR2 FQGTGA. The CDR3 length is 15 residues. DNA of the CDR3: TGTGCCAGCAGCCCGGGACTAGCGGGAGTTATTGAGCAGTTCTTC. This codes for CASSPGLAGVIEQFF. The variable domain in full, completed from reference TRBV7-3 and TRBJ2-1, reads GAGVSQTPSNKVTEKGKYVELRCDPISGHTALYWYRQSLGQGPEFLIYFQGTGAADDSGLPNDRFFAVRPEGSVSTLKIQRTERGDSAVYLCASSPGLAGVIEQFFGPGTRLTVL.

The chain has TRBV18 and TRBJ1-4, with TRBD1 as a possible D gene (5 bases). CDR1 is KGHSH and CDR2 is LQKENI in the germline V gene. CDR3 length equals 14 residues. V shed 1 base and J shed 5 bases, with 8 bases lying between them. CDR3 region: CASSPREGNEKLFF. The CDR3 DNA sequence: TGTGCCAGCTCACCACGGGAGGGGAATGAAAAACTGTTTTTT.

Comments on this clone: The junction does not match germline at one end; this may be a read error. The CDR3 coding sequence is TGTGCCAGCACCCCTCCTTTCTGGTCGGCGGCTATAGCCTTC. Protein: CASTPPFWSAAIAF. The V call is TRBV28, the J call TRBJ1-2; D call uncertain. Germline lookup yields CDR1 MDHEN and CDR2 SYDVKM. This CDR3 has 14 amino acids.

The chain carries TRBV29-1 and TRBJ2-2, with a tentative D call TRBD2 (5 bases). The CDR3 consists of 13 residues. V shed 3 bases and J shed 1 base, with 6 bases lying between them. The germline V gene encodes CDR1 SQVTM and CDR2 ANQGSEA. CDR3 sequence reads: CSVDRENTGELFF. DNA of the CDR3: TGCAGCGTTGACCGGGAGAACACCGGGGAGCTGTTTTTT.

This clone was counted once. The gene calls are TRBV7-2 and TRBJ2-3; TRBD2 aligns across 9 bases. The CDR3 loop spans 16 amino acids. The V and J ends lost 1 base and 2 bases, in that order; junction bases with no gene match: 4. The germline V gene encodes CDR1 SGHTA and CDR2 FQGNSA. The DNA of the CDR3 is TGTGCCAGCAGCTTAGAAGCTAGCGGGGTCACAGATACGCAGTATTTT. It translates to CASSLEASGVTDTQYF.

This sequence joins TRBV9 and TRBJ2-2; 10 bases are a match to TRBD2. V dropped 2 bases and J dropped 10; count of bases not matched to a gene: 8. CDR1 and CDR2 (germline): SGDLS, YYNGEE. The CDR3 has 15 amino acids. The DNA for the CDR3 is TGTGCCAGCAGCGTCGGACTAGCGGAGTCGACGGAGCTGTTTTTT. This codes for CASSVGLAESTELFF. The whole variable domain, filled in from reference TRBV9 and TRBJ2-2, reads DSGVTQTPKHLITATGQRVTLRCSPRSGDLSVYWYQQSLDQGLQFLIQYYNGEERAKGNILERFSAQQFPDLHSELNLSSLELGDSALYFCASSVGLAESTELFFGEGSRLTVL.

The V and J genes are TRBV2 and TRBJ2-7; 11 bases align to TRBD2. Germline V lookup: CDR1 SNHLY, CDR2 FYNNEI. The CDR3 consists of 13 residues. The J segment lost 7 bases and the V segment lost 9 bases, leaving 8 bases of the junction unmatched. The CDR3 DNA follows: TGTGCCAGGGGGGCTAGCGGGAGGAAAGAGCAGTACTTC. Translating it yields CARGASGRKEQYF.

The rearrangement uses TRBV18 and TRBJ1-6; 9 bases are shared with TRBD1. CDR3 length: 14 residues. With V trimmed by 3 bases and J by 7 bases, 1 base remained unmatched. The germline gives CDR1 KGHSH, CDR2 LQKENI. The CDR3 here is CASSPGTGNSPLHF. The CDR3 DNA follows: TGTGCCAGCTCACCTGGGACAGGGAATTCACCCCTCCACTTT.

This clone turned up a few times. The chain uses TRBV15 and TRBJ1-5; D not resolved. The CDR3 is made up of 14 amino acids. Germline assignment: CDR1 LNHNV and CDR2 YYDKDF (reference sequence). V was shortened by 0 bases and J by 1 base, with 4 bases between the two germline ends. CDR3 in amino acids: CATSRESSNQPQHF. The DNA for the CDR3 is TGTGCCACCAGCAGAGAGAGCAGCAATCAGCCCCAGCATTTT. Together with reference TRBV15 and TRBJ1-5, the CDR3 gives the full variable domain: DAMVIQNPRYQVTQFGKPVTLSCSQTLNHNVMYWYQQKSSQAPKLLFHYYDKDFNNEADTPDNFQSRRPNTSFCFLDIRSPGLGDTAMYLCATSRESSNQPQHFGDGTRLSIL.

This chain uses TRBV6-5 with TRBJ1-4; D not certain. This CDR3 spans 13 amino acids. V lost 6 bases, J lost 0 bases, and 5 bases lay in between. Per germline, CDR1 MNHEY and CDR2 SVGAGI. The CDR3 sequence: CASREPTNEKLFF. The DNA of the CDR3 is TGTGCCAGCAGGGAGCCAACTAATGAAAAACTGTTTTTT.

V is TRBV28 and J is TRBJ1-2, with 9 bases identical to TRBD1. The V segment lost 4 bases and the J segment 5 bases; nucleotides outside the gene matches: 11. Germline V gene sequence: CDR1 MDHEN, CDR2 SYDVKM. The CDR3 consists of 16 residues. CDR3 sequence reads: CASSSRRQGGSYGYTF. The CDR3 bases are TGTGCCAGCAGTTCTCGCCGACAGGGGGGGTCTTATGGCTACACCTTC.

The chain employs TRBV6-1 and TRBJ1-5; weak D call: TRBD1 (6 bases). The length of the CDR3 is 14 residues. V dropped 2 bases and J dropped 7 bases, with 12 bases sitting between them. Germline V gene data show CDR1 as MNHNS and CDR2 as SASEGT. The CDR3 reads CASSESSGGQPQHF. CDR3 sequence (DNA): TGTGCCAGCAGTGAATCGTCGGGGGGCCAGCCCCAGCATTTT.

The chain carries TRBV10-3 and TRBJ2-2; the D is unclear. CDR1 and CDR2 (germline): ENHRY, SYGVKD. V gave up 8 bases and J gave up 4 bases, with 8 bases separating them. The CDR3 spans 12 residues. The CDR3 here is CAIRSSTGELFF. The CDR3 nucleotides read TGTGCCATCCGGTCGAGCACCGGGGAGCTGTTTTTT.

V and J are TRBV9 and TRBJ2-5, with 8 bases fitting TRBD2. Unmatched junction bases numbered 5, after V lost 0 bases and J lost 4 bases. This CDR3 contains 15 residues. CDR1 and CDR2 from the germline V gene are SGDLS and YYNGEE. CDR3 residues: CASSVGAGEGETQYF. The CDR3 coding sequence is TGTGCCAGCAGCGTAGGAGCGGGAGAAGGAGAGACCCAGTACTTC. The whole variable domain, filled in from reference TRBV9 and TRBJ2-5, reads DSGVTQTPKHLITATGQRVTLRCSPRSGDLSVYWYQQSLDQGLQFLIQYYNGEERAKGNILERFSAQQFPDLHSELNLSSLELGDSALYFCASSVGAGEGETQYFGPGTRLLVL.

This clone was recorded a few times. This chain connects TRBV7-9 to TRBJ1-4, with 8 bases fitting TRBD1. CDR1 and CDR2 (germline): SEHNR, FQNEAQ (reference sequence). The trim removed 3 bases at V and 8 bases at J, leaving 11 bases unmatched. The CDR3 runs 16 residues. In DNA form, the CDR3 reads TGTGCCAGCAGCTTCCTTTCGACAGGGGAAGGGGAAAAACTGTTTTTT. Translating it yields CASSFLSTGEGEKLFF. The whole variable domain, filled in from reference TRBV7-9 and TRBJ1-4, reads DTGVSQNPRHKITKRGQNVTFRCDPISEHNRLYWYRQTLGQGPEFLTYFQNEAQLEKSRLLSDRFSAERPKGSFSTLEIQRTEQGDSAMYLCASSFLSTGEGEKLFFGSGTQLSVL.

The chain combines TRBV15 with TRBJ1-5; weak D call: TRBD1 (6 bases). The V gene lost 0 bases and the J gene lost 7 bases, with 16 bases spanning the gap. Germline V gene lookup returns CDR1 LNHNV and CDR2 YYDKDF (reference sequence). The CDR3 is 16 amino acids. The CDR3 DNA reads TGTGCCACCAGCAGAGAAATTATCAGGGGCGGACAGCCCCAGCATTTT. It translates to CATSREIIRGGQPQHF.